Included here is one TCR beta chain sequence, with context. This sample is part of a study of technical replicates of blood from a handful of donors. Here immunoSEQ multiplex PCR was the method, and the copy in TCRdb shows in-frame clones only, minus some. The sample gives around 70,000 clones, around 96% of which show up once; about 0.4% is in the top ten. V shed 4 bases and J 8 bases; nucleotides not matched to a gene: 6. The germline V gene has CDR1 SEHNR and CDR2 FQNEAQ (reference sequence). The CDR3 spans 13 residues. This receptor was taken from a human donor in good health. This chain uses TRBV7-9 with TRBJ1-1; 8 nucleotides agree with TRBD1. The specimen sequenced was T cells isolated from PBMCs. The CDR3 DNA is TGTGCCAGCAGCTACGGGACAGGTATAGAAGCTTTCTTT. This gives the protein CASSYGTGIEAFF.